These 10 T cell receptor beta chains originate from one sample sequenced in a study of T cells in Graves' hyperthyroidism and ophthalmopathy (dated by TCRdb to the late 2010s). The method was multiplex PCR. The sequencer listed for this sample is Illumina HiSeq 2000. The TCR beta CDR3 regions were amplified from RNA transcripts. The first round of RT-PCR for the TCR CDR3 was performed with the HTBI primer set and the Qiagen OneStep RT-PCR kit. Using fastp trimming at Q25 and MiXCR clonotype assembly, TCRdb reanalyzed the public sequencing data and kept in-frame beta chains. Identical CDR3 protein sequences are pooled into one entry, listed with their most common genes and DNA. In this sample the table shows about 500,000 distinct CDR3 sequences, roughly 17% of which occur a single time. The ten largest clones represent 15% to 20% of the sample. Specimen: blood. Receptor source: a young woman with Graves' ophthalmopathy.

The sample holds many counts of this clonotype. The chain couples TRBV20-1 to TRBJ1-1; D is ambiguous. Trimming took 2 bases from V and 6 from J, leaving 10 bases between them. From germline, CDR1 is DFQATT and CDR2 SNEGSKA (reference sequence). The CDR3 runs 12 residues. As DNA, the CDR3 is TGCAGTGCTAGAAACTATGGGGCTGAAGCTTTCTTT. It is translated as CSARNYGAEAFF.

The chain combines TRBV9 with TRBJ1-6; a possible D gene is TRBD1 (5 bases). Between the trimmed V and J ends, which lost 3 bases and 7 bases, there was a span of 14 bases. The CDR3 is 15 residues long. The germline gives CDR1 SGDLS, CDR2 YYNGEE. The CDR3, as DNA: TGTGCCAGCAGCGCCGGGACGGGACTCAATTCACCCCTCCACTTT. This translates into CASSAGTGLNSPLHF.

This clonotype was counted at least ten times. The rearrangement joins TRBV3-1 to TRBJ1-2; D possibly corresponds to TRBD1 (6 bases). The CDR3 consists of 15 residues. V was shortened by 4 bases and J by 4 bases, with 16 bases between the two germline ends. In germline, CDR1 is LGHDT, CDR2 YNNKEL (reference sequence). The CDR3 region has the DNA TGTGCCAGCAGCCTTGCTTGGGACACCTCCTATGGCTACACCTTC. This gives the protein CASSLAWDTSYGYTF.

The genes are TRBV27 and TRBJ2-3; 10 bases are shared with TRBD2. With 2 bases clipped from V and 3 bases from J, the junction kept 14 bases outside the gene matches. The CDR3 contains 19 residues. Germline V gives CDR1 MNHEY, CDR2 SMNVEV (reference sequence). In DNA, the CDR3 is TGTGCCAGCAGTTTAAAGGCGACTAGCGGGCCCCGGGGGACAGATACGCAGTATTTT. Translating gives CASSLKATSGPRGTDTQYF.

This clonotype has a handful of counts. The chain employs TRBV3-1 and TRBJ2-6; unclear D gene. V was shortened by 2 bases and J by 0 bases, with 5 bases between the two germline ends. The CDR3 covers 15 residues. The germline gives CDR1 LGHDT, CDR2 YNNKEL (reference sequence). As DNA, the CDR3 is TGTGCCAGCAGCCAACTCGGCTCTGGGGCCAACGTCCTGACTTTC. Protein sequence: CASSQLGSGANVLTF.

This clonotype was recorded many times. The chain employs TRBV30 and TRBJ2-3, with 8 bases lining up with TRBD1. The CDR3 contains 14 residues. The ends lost 3 bases at V and 0 bases at J; junction bases unmatched: 2. The germline CDR1 and CDR2 sequences are GTSNPN and SVGIG (reference sequence). The CDR3 DNA follows: TGTGCCTGGAGCAGGGGGCCTAGCACAGATACGCAGTATTTT. It translates to CAWSRGPSTDTQYF.

This sequence joins TRBV5-1 and TRBJ1-1, with a tentative D call TRBD1 (5 bases). Per germline, CDR1 SGHRS and CDR2 YFSETQ. The CDR3 is 14 residues long. The V end lost 1 base, the J end lost 5 bases, and 12 bases lay between the germline ends. The CDR3 here is CASSLPSRATEAFF. The CDR3 DNA sequence: TGCGCCAGCAGCTTGCCCAGCAGGGCGACTGAAGCTTTCTTT. The full variable domain, with the rest looked up from reference TRBV5-1 and TRBJ1-1, is KAGVTQTPRYLIKTRGQQVTLSCSPISGHRSVSWYQQTPGQGLQFLFEYFSETQRNKGNFPGRFSGRQFSNSRSEMNVSTLELGDSALYLCASSLPSRATEAFFGQGTRLTVV.

This clonotype was detected many times. This chain uses TRBV5-1 with TRBJ1-1; D not resolved. The V end lost 0 bases, the J end lost 7 bases, and 7 bases lay between the germline ends. The germline gives CDR1 SGHRS, CDR2 YFSETQ. The CDR3 contains 12 residues. The DNA of the CDR3 is TGCGCCAGCAGCTTGGGTCAGAATGAAGCTTTCTTT. Translating it yields CASSLGQNEAFF.

The J gene is TRBJ2-2, the V gene TRBV6-6; 12 bases are shared with TRBD2. The ends lost 0 bases at V and 7 bases at J; junction bases unmatched: 0. The CDR3 sequence is 15 residues long. The germline V gene has CDR1 MNHNY and CDR2 SVGAGI (reference sequence). The CDR3 loop is CASSYSTSGSGELFF. The DNA for the CDR3 is TGTGCCAGCAGTTACTCGACTAGCGGGAGCGGGGAGCTGTTTTTT.

On this clonotype itself: A much larger clonotype is one base distant, so this may be a read error. CDR3 coding DNA: TGTGCCAGCAGCGGGGGACGGACAGGGGGCGTAGATACGCAGTATTTT. Protein sequence: CASSGGRTGGVDTQYF. The gene calls are TRBV6-1 and TRBJ2-3, with 11 bases aligning to TRBD1. Germline loops: CDR1 MNHNS, CDR2 SASEGT. V gave up 6 bases and J gave up 5 bases; unmatched junction bases: 10. The CDR3 has 16 residues.